Below, one T cell receptor beta chain is given with its context. Its antigen is unknown. No base qualities exist here, and no much larger clone lies one base off it. Peripheral blood CD8+ and CD4+ T cells from healthy donors, Susac syndrome patients and multiple sclerosis patients were profiled by high-throughput TCR beta sequencing. Healthy donors were included as age- and sex-matched controls. Bulk CD8+ and CD4+ T cells were purified by magnetic negative isolation, while CD8+ TEMRA cells were enriched using FACS. Blood was drawn into EDTA tubes, processed within 24 hours, and PBMCs were isolated by density gradient centrifugation. PBMCs intended for TCR sequencing were frozen in liquid nitrogen and were later thawed in a 37 degrees C water bath. The sorted or isolated CD4+, CD8+ and CD8+ TEMRA cells reached a purity of at least 90%. The sample comes from a study of CD8 T cells in Susac syndrome (dated by TCRdb to about 2019). Study-level background: The study used repertoire sequencing to test whether antigen drove CD8+ T cell activation and differentiation in Susac syndrome.

RNA was extracted with the RNeasy kit and 0.5 to 1 ug was reverse transcribed using random hexamers. TCR beta CDR3 regions were amplified with the immunoSEQ multiplex PCR assay covering 54 Vbeta and 13 Jbeta segments. PCR amplification bias was corrected by using a synthetic template baseline for primer optimization and computational correction. Processing in the source paper ran as follows. Reads were assigned to V, D and J genes according to IMGT and analyzed in immunoSEQ Analyzer, with only productive sequences retained. To calculate clonality, Shannon entropy was normalized by log2 of the number of productive unique sequences and then subtracted from one. For each patient and control, public and private clones were evaluated within the 100 most prevalent clones. Clones were defined as Susac-specific when absent from the healthy and MS cohorts, from 1052 published viral clones and from other ImmuneACCESS disease sequences. The public reads were reanalyzed by TCRdb: fastp trimming at Q25, MiXCR alignment, in-frame beta chains only. CDR3 protein sequences are deduplicated, and each keeps its most common genes and DNA. TCRdb's processing, not the authors' own work, is the source of the V and J calls. This sample holds about 130,000 distinct CDR3 sequences; nearly 95% were observed only once. The biggest ten clones account for 0.12% of the sample.

What the work shows at the level of the full study, not this receptor alone: The study acknowledged that relatively few individuals were included in the TCR sequencing and HLA analysis.

This TCR was sampled from a human donor in good health. The specimen was CD4+ T cells from PBMCs.

CDR3 region: CASSATSGDYNEQFF. Read as DNA, the sequence is TGTGCCAGCAGCGCGACTAGCGGGGATTACAATGAGCAGTTCTTC. The chain is encoded by TRBV5-6 joined to TRBJ2-1; 11 central nucleotides agree with TRBD2. For this chain, trimming is 4 bases at the V end and 4 bases at the J end, and the number of junction bases without a gene match is 4. The CDR3 numbers 15 residues from cysteine through phenylalanine. Solely the CDR3 DNA is kept, with 45 bases framed from the first base. In the germline V gene, CDR1 corresponds to SGHDT and CDR2 to YYEEEE.